A selection of T cell receptor beta chains follows, all from one sample in a study of T-cell memory formation after mild COVID-19. MiXCR, run by TCRdb on the 5' RACE reads, gives a single entry per CDR3 protein. Among roughly 130,000 distinct CDR3 sequences listed, approximately 17% were seen once. The sample was PBMCs or a T cell subset sorted from them (not recorded which). The receptors derive from a young man who had mild COVID-19 (a few samples of this study predate the infection). Cell type and time point are not known. Both conserved end residues are part of each CDR3. Each record gives: CDR3 protein, CDR3 DNA, clone size, D gene, V gene, J gene. D genes are given only for firm matches. Clone size is stated in some rows and not others, as once, few, many or a class when expanded.

CSVGLAGGSWTGELFF	TGCAGTGTCGGACTAGCGGGGGGATCGTGGACCGGGGAGCTGTTTTTT	few	TRBD2	TRBV20-1	TRBJ2-2
CASSFGGDRGYTF	TGCGCCAGCAGCTTCGGGGGGGATCGAGGCTACACCTTC	few	.	TRBV5-1	TRBJ1-2
CASSGGLGNYGYTF	TGTGCCAGCAGCGGGGGCTTGGGGAACTATGGCTACACCTTC	.	.	TRBV4-2	TRBJ1-2
CASSPDRADTQYF	TGCGCCAGCAGCCCGGACAGGGCGGATACGCAGTATTTT	few	TRBD1	TRBV5-1	TRBJ2-3
CASSVDRVTGELFF	TGTGCCAGCAGCGTAGACAGAGTCACCGGGGAGCTGTTTTTT	few	.	TRBV9	TRBJ2-2
CASSLGQDYNEQFF	TGCGCCAGCAGCTTGGGCCAGGATTACAATGAGCAGTTCTTC	few	.	TRBV5-1	TRBJ2-1
CASSSDSPPDTQYF	TGCGCCAGCAGCTCCGACAGCCCCCCGGATACGCAGTATTTT	.	.	TRBV5-1	TRBJ2-3
CSAPPGAGYTF	TGCAGTGCCCCCCCAGGGGCGGGCTACACCTTC	few	.	TRBV20-1	TRBJ1-2
CASSLRDSSGNTIYF	TGTGCCAGCAGCCTTCGGGACAGCTCTGGAAACACCATATATTTT	few	TRBD1	TRBV9	TRBJ1-3
CSAPPGSSLQQFF	TGCAGTGCCCCCCCGGGGAGCTCCCTTCAGCAGTTCTTC	.	.	TRBV20-1	TRBJ2-1
CASSYSPTPTYGYTF	TGTGCCAGCAGTTACTCCCCGACACCCACCTATGGCTACACCTTC	.	.	TRBV6-2/TRBV6-3	TRBJ1-2
CASRNADTQYF	TGTGCCAGCAGGAATGCAGATACGCAGTATTTT	.	.	TRBV7-2	TRBJ2-3
CASSVDPGPTSPLHF	TGTGCCAGCAGCGTAGATCCAGGGCCGACTTCACCCCTCCACTTT	.	.	TRBV9	TRBJ1-6
CASSRIVGGGWNEQFF	TGTGCCAGCAGCCGGATAGTAGGGGGGGGCTGGAATGAGCAGTTCTTC	.	.	TRBV12-3/TRBV12-4	TRBJ2-1
CASSRTGVARETQYF	TGTGCCAGCAGTCGGACAGGGGTCGCTCGGGAGACCCAGTACTTC	.	TRBD1	TRBV2	TRBJ2-5
CASRKQEGYTF	TGTGCCAGCAGAAAACAGGAGGGCTACACCTTC	.	.	TRBV7-2	TRBJ1-2
CASSLGTSGEETQYF	TGCGCCAGCAGCCTTGGGACTAGCGGGGAAGAGACCCAGTACTTC	few	TRBD2	TRBV5-1	TRBJ2-5
CASSSSRGGTHGETQYF	TGTGCCAGCTCTTCCTCCCGAGGGGGGACACACGGGGAGACCCAGTACTTC	.	.	TRBV7-8	TRBJ2-5
CASRRTANTGELFF	TGTGCCAGCCGACGGACTGCGAACACCGGGGAGCTGTTTTTT	few	.	TRBV3-1	TRBJ2-2
CASSYPLGTADNEQFF	TGTGCCAGCAGTTACCCCCTCGGGACAGCCGACAATGAGCAGTTCTTC	.	TRBD1	TRBV6-2/TRBV6-3	TRBJ2-1
CASESGLGKNIQYF	TGCGCCAGCGAGTCGGGACTGGGAAAAAACATTCAGTACTTC	few	.	TRBV5-1	TRBJ2-4
CASSYGGSADTQYF	TGTGCCAGCAGTTACGGGGGGTCGGCAGATACGCAGTATTTT	few	.	TRBV6-2/TRBV6-3	TRBJ2-3
CASSDMLSGGYTF	TGTGCCAGCAGCGATATGCTCAGCGGGGGCTACACCTTC	.	.	TRBV7-2	TRBJ1-2
CASSRSGTGGSGYTF	TGCGCCAGCAGCCGATCCGGGACAGGGGGCAGTGGCTACACCTTC	.	TRBD1	TRBV4-1	TRBJ1-2
CASSLAPGKLFF	TGTGCCAGCAGCTTGGCCCCGGGGAAACTGTTTTTT	.	.	TRBV7-9	TRBJ1-4
CASSLLFSGASYEQYF	TGTGCCAGCAGCTTATTGTTTAGCGGGGCCTCCTACGAGCAGTACTTC	few	TRBD2	TRBV7-2	TRBJ2-7
CASRAGTSTDTQYF	TGTGCCAGCAGAGCCGGGACTAGCACCGATACGCAGTATTTT	.	TRBD2	TRBV5-4	TRBJ2-3
CASSLGPGGNTIYF	TGCGCCAGCAGCTTGGGGCCAGGAGGAAACACCATATATTTT	.	.	TRBV5-1	TRBJ1-3
CASSEWSINEKLFF	TGTGCCAGCAGTGAGTGGAGCATAAATGAAAAACTGTTTTTT	few	.	TRBV2	TRBJ1-4
CSVGQGDNSPLHF	TGCAGCGTCGGACAGGGGGATAATTCACCCCTCCACTTT	.	TRBD1	TRBV29-1	TRBJ1-6
CASSGQGAIGTQYF	TGTGCCAGCAGCGGACAGGGGGCGATAGGGACCCAGTACTTC	few	TRBD1	TRBV9	TRBJ2-5
CASSQEDAGLAGNQFF	TGCGCCAGCAGCCAAGAGGACGCGGGACTAGCGGGGAACCAGTTCTTC	.	TRBD2	TRBV4-1	TRBJ2-1
CASSPTGPTDTQYF	TGTGCCAGCAGTCCTACGGGTCCCACAGATACGCAGTATTTT	many	.	TRBV12-3/TRBV12-4	TRBJ2-3
CASSPFGDTQYF	TGTGCCAGCAGCCCCTTCGGAGATACGCAGTATTTT	.	.	TRBV7-2	TRBJ2-3
CDSSPSLGQGGYEQYF	TGTGACAGCTCACCATCGCTAGGGCAGGGAGGCTACGAGCAGTACTTC	few	.	TRBV18	TRBJ2-7
CASSTDGSYTF	TGTGCCAGCAGTACCGACGGTAGCTACACCTTC	once	.	TRBV2	TRBJ1-2
CSANGGNSYNEQFF	TGCAGTGCTAACGGGGGGAACTCCTACAATGAGCAGTTCTTC	.	TRBD2	TRBV20-1	TRBJ2-1